The following is a T cell receptor beta chain sequence with its context. It lacks a known antigen. Base qualities are missing; no much larger clone stands one base away. The time point label, as the study defines it: cycle 1 day 1 (C1D1), immediately before nivolumab initiation. Relapse after autologous stem cell transplantation had occurred in all trial patients, and cohorts A, B and C were distinguished by prior brentuximab vedotin exposure. A total of more than 55 patients with relapsed/refractory classical Hodgkin lymphoma made up the trial cohort, and each patient's best overall response was complete response, partial response or progressive disease. Single-agent nivolumab was administered to trial patients in the multi-cohort phase II CheckMate 205 trial. An independent review committee assessed best overall response by applying the 2007 International Working Group response criteria. Trial PBMCs were collected immediately before nivolumab initiation (C1D1) and during therapy at cycle 2 day 1 and cycle 4 day 1. Peripheral blood was collected in 8 mL Vacutainer Cell Preparation Tubes, from which PBMCs were isolated by centrifugation and then cryopreserved.

These data are taken from a study of PD-1 blockade in classical Hodgkin lymphoma (dated by TCRdb to 2018 to 2021). In terms of the full investigation: Nivolumab dosing was 3 mg/kg intravenously every 2 weeks, continuing until either disease progression or unacceptable toxicity. A peripheral blood immune signature of response to PD-1 blockade in classical Hodgkin lymphoma was defined using TCR beta sequencing and CyTOF. What the study reported, not specific to this receptor: A significant rise by C4D1 was seen in CD4+ but not CD8+ TCR diversity (p=0.0027 vs p=0.16), with the rise being most apparent in complete responders (p=0.02). Baseline diversity similar to that of newly diagnosed patients was observed in trial patients achieving complete response, whereas significantly lower diversity was observed in partial responders and progressors. Baseline TCR diversity was reported to be lower in newly diagnosed patients than in healthy donors, and even lower in relapsed/refractory patients. The study was restricted to a single clinical trial cohort, and the causes of repertoire differences, possibly disease activity or prior therapy, were left undefined. Diversity was lower in patients who began nivolumab less than 1 year after ASCT, so these patients were left out of later analyses to avoid confounding by immune reconstitution.

Genomic DNA was isolated using the Qiagen DNeasy kit from unsorted PBMCs as well as from negatively selected CD4+ and CD8+ fractions. TCR beta CDR3 regions were subjected to amplification by immunoSEQ multiplex PCR with primers that anneal to V and J segments. A synthetic immune receptor repertoire was used to minimize amplification bias, and remaining bias was computationally removed after sequencing. Per the original workflow: Custom Python scripts were used to quantify repertoire diversity as the Shannon entropy index. Unsorted, CD4+ and CD8+ repertoires were analyzed separately, except in combined analyses where CD4+ and CD8+ sequences were merged in silico. A clone was considered expanded if an increase in frequency of at least 2-fold after treatment relative to C1D1 was found, and a pseudocount of 0.5 was applied to clones undetected at baseline. Clones with 0 or 1 copy at C1D1 were classified as singleton clones, and clones with 2 or more copies were classified as non-singleton clones. Clones expanded in unsorted samples were assigned a CD4+, CD8+ or unknown annotation through matching of protein sequences in sorted samples from the same patient. Wilcoxon tests on paired samples were used to test changes in diversity from C1D1 to C4D1. TCRdb re-hosts the immuneACCESS table, in-frame sequences only. Its copies lack some clones; in the studies checked, an unresolved V gene accounts for under half of them, and the cause for the rest is not known. V and J calls and clone size come straight from that table; D and trimming were deduced from the DNA. In this sample the table shows just over 60,000 clones, approximately 90% of which occur a single time. In total, the top ten clones hold about an eighth of the sample.

The CDR3 starts with the cysteine, ends with the phenylalanine, and has 14 residues. This entry keeps only the CDR3 DNA: 42 bases, framed from base 1. From a lookup of the germline V gene, CDR1 and CDR2 are MNHEY and SVGAGI. V is cut by 0 bases and J by 5 bases, and the space between the germline ends is 10 bases. The chain is assembled from TRBV6-5 and TRBJ1-2, with a weak D call of TRBD1 (5 bases match). This clonotype was obtained from a human donor with classical Hodgkin lymphoma. Sequencing used peripheral blood mononuclear cells (PBMCs), obtained at baseline. For the CDR3, the sequence is CASSYSPRVYGYTF. The DNA reads TGTGCCAGCAGTTACTCTCCCAGGGTGTATGGCTACACCTTC.